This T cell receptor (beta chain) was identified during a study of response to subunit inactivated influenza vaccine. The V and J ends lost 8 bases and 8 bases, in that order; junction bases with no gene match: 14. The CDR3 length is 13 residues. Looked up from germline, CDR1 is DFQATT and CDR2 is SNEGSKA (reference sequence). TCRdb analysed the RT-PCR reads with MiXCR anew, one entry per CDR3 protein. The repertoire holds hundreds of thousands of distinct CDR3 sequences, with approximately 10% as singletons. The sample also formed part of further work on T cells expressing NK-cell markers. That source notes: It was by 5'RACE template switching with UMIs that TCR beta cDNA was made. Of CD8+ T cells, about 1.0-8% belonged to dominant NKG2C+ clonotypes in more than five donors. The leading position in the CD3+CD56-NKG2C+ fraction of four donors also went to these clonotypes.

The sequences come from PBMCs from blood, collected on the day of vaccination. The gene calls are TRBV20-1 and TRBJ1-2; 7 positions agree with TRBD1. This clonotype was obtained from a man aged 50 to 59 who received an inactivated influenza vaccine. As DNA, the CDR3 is TGCAGTCCCTCGACAGGGTCCTCGTGGGGCTACACCTTC. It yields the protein CSPSTGSSWGYTF.